The TCR beta chain under discussion was sequenced for a study of T cells in Graves' hyperthyroidism and ophthalmopathy. Investigators excluded patients with uncontrolled infection, other autoimmune disease, pregnancy or lactation. A 10 ml volume of fresh peripheral blood provided the PBMCs. The V gene lost 7 bases and the J gene lost 8 bases, with 9 bases spanning the gap. The CDR3 has 11 amino acids. Amplified TCR beta CDR3 regions came from RNA transcripts. TCR CDR3 regions were first amplified by RT-PCR with HTBI primers. TCRdb reprocessed the multiplex PCR reads via MiXCR and lists one record per CDR3 protein. This table has 500,000 or so distinct CDR3 sequences, approximately 17% appearing once. As for this clonotype: No antigen is known for it.

General study findings and limits: A model using 13 V-J features told ophthalmopathy apart from stable hyperthyroidism.

This TCR derives from a woman between 18 and 30 years old with Graves' ophthalmopathy. The J gene is TRBJ2-1, the V gene TRBV12-3 or TRBV12-4; unclear D gene. Sequenced sample: blood. The CDR3 DNA reads as TGTGCCAGCAATCCGGGTGATGAGCAGTTCTTC. Its translation is CASNPGDEQFF.